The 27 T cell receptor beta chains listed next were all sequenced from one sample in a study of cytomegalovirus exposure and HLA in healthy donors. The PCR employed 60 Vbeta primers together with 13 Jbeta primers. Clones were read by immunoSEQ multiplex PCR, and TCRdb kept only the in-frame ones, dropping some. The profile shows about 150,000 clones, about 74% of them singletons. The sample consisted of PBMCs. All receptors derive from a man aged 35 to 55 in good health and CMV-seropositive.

The CDR3 nucleotides are TGTGCCAGCAGACCTTACAGGGACGAGAAATCCTACGAGCAGTACTTC. It specifies CASRPYRDEKSYEQYF. The rearrangement links TRBV28 to TRBJ2-7; possibly TRBD1 for D (6 bases). Germline V gene lookup returns CDR1 MDHEN and CDR2 SYDVKM. This CDR3 contains 16 residues. The V gene lost 6 bases and the J gene lost 1 base, with 19 bases spanning the gap.

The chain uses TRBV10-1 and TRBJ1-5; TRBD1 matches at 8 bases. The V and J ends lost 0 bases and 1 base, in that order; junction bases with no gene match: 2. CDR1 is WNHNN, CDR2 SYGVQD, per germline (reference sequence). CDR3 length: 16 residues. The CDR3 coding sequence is TGCGCCAGCAGTGAGTCGAGACAGGGGAGCAATCAGCCCCAGCATTTT. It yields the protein CASSESRQGSNQPQHF.

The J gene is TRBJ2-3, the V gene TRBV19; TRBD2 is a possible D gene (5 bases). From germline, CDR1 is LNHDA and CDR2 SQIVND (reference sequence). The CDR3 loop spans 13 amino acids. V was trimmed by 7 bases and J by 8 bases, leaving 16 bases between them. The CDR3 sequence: CASTPGHEGTQYF. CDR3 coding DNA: TGTGCCAGTACCCCCGGGCACGAGGGTACGCAGTATTTT. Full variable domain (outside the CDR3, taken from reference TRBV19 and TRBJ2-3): DGGITQSPKYLFRKEGQNVTLSCEQNLNHDAMYWYRQDPGQGLRLIYYSQIVNDFQKGDIAEGYSVSREKKESFPLTVTSAQKNPTAFYLCASTPGHEGTQYFGPGTRLTVL.

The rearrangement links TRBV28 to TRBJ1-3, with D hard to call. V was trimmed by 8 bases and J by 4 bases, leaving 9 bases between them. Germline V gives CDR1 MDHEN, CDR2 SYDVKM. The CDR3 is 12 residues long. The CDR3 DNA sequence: TGTGCCAGCGGAGCTGTAGGAAACACCATATATTTT. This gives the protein CASGAVGNTIYF.

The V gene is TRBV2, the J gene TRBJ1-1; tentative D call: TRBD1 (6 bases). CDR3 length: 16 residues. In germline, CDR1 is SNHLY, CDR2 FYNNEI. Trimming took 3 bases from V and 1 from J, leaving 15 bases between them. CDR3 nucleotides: TGTGCCAGCAGTGAGGGACCGGGACACCAGAACACTGAAGCTTTCTTT. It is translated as CASSEGPGHQNTEAFF.

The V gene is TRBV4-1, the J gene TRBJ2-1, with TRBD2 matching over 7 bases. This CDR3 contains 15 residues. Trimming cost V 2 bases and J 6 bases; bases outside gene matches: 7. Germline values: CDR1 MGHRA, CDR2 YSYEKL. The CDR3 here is CASSQPSGHFNEQFF. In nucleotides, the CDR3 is TGCGCCAGCAGCCAACCTAGCGGACATTTCAATGAGCAGTTCTTC.

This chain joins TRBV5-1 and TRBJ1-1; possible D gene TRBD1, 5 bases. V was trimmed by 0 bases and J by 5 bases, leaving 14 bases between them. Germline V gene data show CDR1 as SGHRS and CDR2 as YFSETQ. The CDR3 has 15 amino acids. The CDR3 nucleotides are TGCGCCAGCAGCTTGGGTGCAGTCGGGGGGACTGAAGCTTTCTTT. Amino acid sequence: CASSLGAVGGTEAFF.

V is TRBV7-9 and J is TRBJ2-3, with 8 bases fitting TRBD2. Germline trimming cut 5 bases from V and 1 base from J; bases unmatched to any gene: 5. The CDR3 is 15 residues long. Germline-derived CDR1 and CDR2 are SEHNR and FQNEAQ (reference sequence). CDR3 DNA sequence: TGTGCCAGCAGCAACTTCGGGAGGGGCACAGATACGCAGTATTTT. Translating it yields CASSNFGRGTDTQYF.

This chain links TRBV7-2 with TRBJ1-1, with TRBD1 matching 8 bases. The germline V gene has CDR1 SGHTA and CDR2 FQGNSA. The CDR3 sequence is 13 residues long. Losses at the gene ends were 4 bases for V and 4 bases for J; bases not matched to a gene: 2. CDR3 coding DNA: TGTGCCAGCAGCTATACAGGGGGCACTGAAGCTTTCTTT. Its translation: CASSYTGGTEAFF.

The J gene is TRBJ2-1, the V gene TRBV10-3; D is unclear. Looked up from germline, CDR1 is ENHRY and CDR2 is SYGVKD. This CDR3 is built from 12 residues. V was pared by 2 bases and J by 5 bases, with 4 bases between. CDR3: CAISEPNNEQFF. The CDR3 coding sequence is TGTGCCATCAGTGAGCCTAACAATGAGCAGTTCTTC.

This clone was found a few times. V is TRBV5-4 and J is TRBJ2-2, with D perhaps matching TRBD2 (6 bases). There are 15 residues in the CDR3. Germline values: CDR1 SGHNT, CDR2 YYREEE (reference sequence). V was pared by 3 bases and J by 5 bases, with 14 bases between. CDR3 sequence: CASSWGDSQTGELFF. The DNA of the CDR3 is TGTGCCAGCAGCTGGGGGGATAGTCAGACCGGGGAGCTGTTTTTT. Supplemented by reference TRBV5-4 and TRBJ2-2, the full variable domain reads ETGVTQSPTHLIKTRGQQVTLRCSSQSGHNTVSWYQQALGQGPQFIFQYYREEENGRGNFPPRFSGLQFPNYSSELNVNALELDDSALYLCASSWGDSQTGELFFGEGSRLTVL.

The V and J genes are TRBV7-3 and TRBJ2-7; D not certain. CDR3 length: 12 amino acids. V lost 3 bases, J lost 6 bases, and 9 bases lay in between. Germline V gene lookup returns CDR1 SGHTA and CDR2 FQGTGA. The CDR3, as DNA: TGTGCCAGCAGCTTTGCCAACATCGAGCAGTACTTC. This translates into CASSFANIEQYF.

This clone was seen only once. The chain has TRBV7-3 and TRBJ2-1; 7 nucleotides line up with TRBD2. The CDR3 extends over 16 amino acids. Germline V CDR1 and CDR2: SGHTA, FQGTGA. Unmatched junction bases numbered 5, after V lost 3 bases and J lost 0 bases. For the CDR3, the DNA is TGTGCCAGCAGCTTCTCGGGCGGGAGCTCCTACAATGAGCAGTTCTTC. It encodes CASSFSGGSSYNEQFF.

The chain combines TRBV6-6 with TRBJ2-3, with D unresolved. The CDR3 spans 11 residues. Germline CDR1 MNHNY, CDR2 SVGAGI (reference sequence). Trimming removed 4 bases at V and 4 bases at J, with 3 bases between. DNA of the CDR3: TGTGCCAGCAGTTCTTCAGATACGCAGTATTTT. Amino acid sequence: CASSSSDTQYF.

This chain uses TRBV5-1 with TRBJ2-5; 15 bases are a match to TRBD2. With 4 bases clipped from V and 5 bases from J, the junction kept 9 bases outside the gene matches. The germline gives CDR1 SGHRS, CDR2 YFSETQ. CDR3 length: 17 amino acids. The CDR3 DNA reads TGCGCCAGCAGCCCTGGACTAGCGGGAGGGCCGGGGGAGACCCAGTACTTC. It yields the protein CASSPGLAGGPGETQYF.

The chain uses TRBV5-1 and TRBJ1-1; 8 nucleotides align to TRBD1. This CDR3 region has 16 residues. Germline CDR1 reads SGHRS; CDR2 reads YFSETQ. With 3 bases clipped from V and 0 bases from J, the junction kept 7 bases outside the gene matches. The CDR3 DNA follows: TGCGCCAGCAGCTCTTCCAGGGGGCTCATGAACACTGAAGCTTTCTTT. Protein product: CASSSSRGLMNTEAFF.

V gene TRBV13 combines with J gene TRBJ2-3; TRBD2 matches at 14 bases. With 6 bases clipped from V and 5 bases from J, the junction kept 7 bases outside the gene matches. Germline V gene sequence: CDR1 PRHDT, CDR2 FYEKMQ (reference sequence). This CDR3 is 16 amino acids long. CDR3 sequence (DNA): TGTGCCAGCAGTCTAGTGGGGACTAGCGGGAGAGATACGCAGTATTTT. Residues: CASSLVGTSGRDTQYF.

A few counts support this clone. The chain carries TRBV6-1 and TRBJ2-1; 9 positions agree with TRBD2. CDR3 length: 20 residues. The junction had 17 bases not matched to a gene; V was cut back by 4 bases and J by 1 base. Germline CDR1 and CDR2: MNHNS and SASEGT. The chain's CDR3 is CASSGYRVMRGGWSYNEQFF. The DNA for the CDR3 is TGTGCCAGCAGTGGATACAGGGTGATGCGGGGGGGCTGGTCCTACAATGAGCAGTTCTTC.

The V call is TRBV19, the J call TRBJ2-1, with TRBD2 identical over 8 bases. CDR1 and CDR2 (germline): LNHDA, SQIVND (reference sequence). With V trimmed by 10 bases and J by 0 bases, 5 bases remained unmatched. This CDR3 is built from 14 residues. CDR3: CATRGGSSYNEQFF. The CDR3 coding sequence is TGTGCCACTCGGGGGGGGAGCTCCTACAATGAGCAGTTCTTC. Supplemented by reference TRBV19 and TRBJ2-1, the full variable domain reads DGGITQSPKYLFRKEGQNVTLSCEQNLNHDAMYWYRQDPGQGLRLIYYSQIVNDFQKGDIAEGYSVSREKKESFPLTVTSAQKNPTAFYLCATRGGSSYNEQFFGPGTRLTVL.

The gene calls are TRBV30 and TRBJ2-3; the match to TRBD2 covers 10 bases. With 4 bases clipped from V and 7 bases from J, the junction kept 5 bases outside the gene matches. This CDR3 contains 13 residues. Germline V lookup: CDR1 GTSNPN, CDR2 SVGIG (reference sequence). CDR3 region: CAWTSGSGNTQYF. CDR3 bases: TGTGCCTGGACTAGCGGGAGCGGGAATACGCAGTATTTT.

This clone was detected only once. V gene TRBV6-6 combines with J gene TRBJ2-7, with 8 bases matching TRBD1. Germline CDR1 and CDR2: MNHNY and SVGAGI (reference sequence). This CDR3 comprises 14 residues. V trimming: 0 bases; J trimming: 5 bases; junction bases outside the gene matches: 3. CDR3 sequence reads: CASSYSMDRDEQYF. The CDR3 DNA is TGTGCCAGCAGTTACTCGATGGACAGGGACGAGCAGTACTTC.

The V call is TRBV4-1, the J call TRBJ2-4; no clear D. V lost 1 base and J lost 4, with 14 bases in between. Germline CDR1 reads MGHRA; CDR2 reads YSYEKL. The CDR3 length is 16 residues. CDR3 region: CASSQGRQRGKNIQYF. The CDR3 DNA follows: TGCGCCAGCAGCCAAGGACGCCAAAGAGGTAAAAACATTCAGTACTTC.

This chain's CDR3 is CASSLGGVLAGNEQFF. The CDR3 nucleotides read TGTGCCAGCAGCTTGGGTGGGGTTCTAGCGGGTAATGAGCAGTTCTTC. The chain combines TRBV5-6 with TRBJ2-1, with 8 bases aligning to TRBD2. CDR3 length equals 16 residues. The germline CDR1 and CDR2 sequences are SGHDT and YYEEEE. V lost 0 bases, J lost 7 bases, and 9 bases stayed unmatched.

Here the CDR3 reads CASSLGTGLAGYEQYF. The CDR3 DNA sequence: TGTGCCAGCAGTTTAGGTACGGGACTAGCGGGCTACGAGCAGTACTTC. This chain uses TRBV27 with TRBJ2-7; 12 bases match TRBD2. V gave up 2 bases and J gave up 3 bases; unmatched junction bases: 5. CDR3 length: 16 residues. Per the germline V gene, CDR1 is MNHEY and CDR2 is SMNVEV (reference sequence).

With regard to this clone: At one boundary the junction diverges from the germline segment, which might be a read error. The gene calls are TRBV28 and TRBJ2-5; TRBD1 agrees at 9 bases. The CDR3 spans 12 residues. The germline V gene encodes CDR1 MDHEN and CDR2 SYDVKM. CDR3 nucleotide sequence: TGTGCCAGCAGTTTGAGTGGGACAGGGTCAGACTTC. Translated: CASSLSGTGSDF.

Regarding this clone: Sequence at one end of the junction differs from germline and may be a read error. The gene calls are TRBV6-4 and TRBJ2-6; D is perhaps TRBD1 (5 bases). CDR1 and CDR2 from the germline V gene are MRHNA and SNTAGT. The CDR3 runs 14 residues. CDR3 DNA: TGTGCCAGCAGTGATGGGTCTGGGGCCAACGGCCTGACTTTC. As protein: CASSDGSGANGLTF.

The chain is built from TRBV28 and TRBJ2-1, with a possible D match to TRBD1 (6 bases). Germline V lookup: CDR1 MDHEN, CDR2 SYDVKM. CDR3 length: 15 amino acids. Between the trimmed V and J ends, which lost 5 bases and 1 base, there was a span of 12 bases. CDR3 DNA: TGTGCCAGCAGTCCTCTGAGGGGGTCCTACAATGAGCAGTTCTTC. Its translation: CASSPLRGSYNEQFF.